The rows below give T cell receptor beta chains drawn from one sample of a study of Graves' ophthalmopathy and Graves' hyperthyroidism. TCRdb used MiXCR to reprocess the multiplex PCR reads, holding one entry per CDR3 protein. This sample has around 670,000 distinct CDR3 sequences, with 35% to 50% found just once. The source material was peripheral blood. These receptors were obtained from an adult man with Graves' ophthalmopathy. Each CDR3 is given with its conserved first and last residue. Each record gives: clone size, J gene, V gene, D gene, CDR3 DNA, CDR3 protein. The D gene is left open where the match is weak. Size is omitted from some rows. Given values are once, few, many or a class for expanded clones.

clone size: few
J gene: TRBJ2-6
V gene: TRBV19
D gene: .
CDR3 DNA: TGTGCCAGTAGTCTCCACTTGTGGACAGGCGGGGCCGGATCTGGGGCCAACGTCCTGACTTTC
CDR3 protein: CASSLHLWTGGAGSGANVLTF

clone size: .
J gene: TRBJ1-1
V gene: TRBV7-9
D gene: .
CDR3 DNA: TGTGCCAGCAGCCCCGATGGGGTTGAAGCTTTCTTT
CDR3 protein: CASSPDGVEAFF

clone size: many
J gene: TRBJ1-6
V gene: TRBV25-1
D gene: .
CDR3 DNA: TGTGCCAGCAGTGACAGCAGGGAGCCCTCGCCCCTCCACTTT
CDR3 protein: CASSDSREPSPLHF

clone size: few
J gene: TRBJ2-7
V gene: TRBV19
D gene: .
CDR3 DNA: TGTGCCAGTAGTATGGGGACCGAGGTGTACGAGCAGTACTTC
CDR3 protein: CASSMGTEVYEQYF

clone size: many
J gene: TRBJ1-5
V gene: TRBV2
D gene: .
CDR3 DNA: TGTGCCAGCAGTGAATCAAAGGGGTATCAGCCCCAGCATTTT
CDR3 protein: CASSESKGYQPQHF

clone size: .
J gene: TRBJ2-7
V gene: TRBV6-6
D gene: TRBD1
CDR3 DNA: TGTGCCAGCAGTTACGCAGGGGGCACTACGTACGAGCAGTACTTC
CDR3 protein: CASSYAGGTTYEQYF

clone size: .
J gene: TRBJ2-2
V gene: TRBV20-1
D gene: TRBD1
CDR3 DNA: TGCAGTGCTAGCATGGCAGGGGGCAACACCGGGGAGCTGTTTTTT
CDR3 protein: CSASMAGGNTGELFF

clone size: .
J gene: TRBJ1-2
V gene: TRBV29-1
D gene: TRBD1
CDR3 DNA: TGCAGCGTAGACACAGGGGGCGCGAACACCTTC
CDR3 protein: CSVDTGGANTF

clone size: .
J gene: TRBJ1-2
V gene: TRBV2
D gene: .
CDR3 DNA: TGTGCCAGCAGTGAAGGGGACCGTACCAAATTCTATGGCTACACCTTC
CDR3 protein: CASSEGDRTKFYGYTF

clone size: .
J gene: TRBJ1-2
V gene: TRBV20-1
D gene: .
CDR3 DNA: TGCAGTGCTAGAGATCTCCTCACAAAGGGTCGGGGTGGCTACACCTTC
CDR3 protein: CSARDLLTKGRGGYTF

clone size: few
J gene: TRBJ2-5
V gene: TRBV20-1
D gene: .
CDR3 DNA: TGCAGTGCTAGACCCAGCAGGGTGATTCTCCAAGAGACCCAGTACTTC
CDR3 protein: CSARPSRVILQETQYF

clone size: .
J gene: TRBJ2-2
V gene: TRBV7-9
D gene: .
CDR3 DNA: TGTGCCAGCAGCTTACCCGGGACAAACACCGGGGAGCTGTTTTTT
CDR3 protein: CASSLPGTNTGELFF

clone size: few
J gene: TRBJ2-7
V gene: TRBV7-9
D gene: .
CDR3 DNA: TGTGCCAGCAGCTCGACCTCGGGGCATTCTACGAAGGAGCAGTACTTC
CDR3 protein: CASSSTSGHSTKEQYF

clone size: .
J gene: TRBJ2-1
V gene: TRBV29-1
D gene: .
CDR3 DNA: TGCAGCGTTACCAACCGGGAGATGAGGTTCTTC
CDR3 protein: CSVTNREMRFF

clone size: .
J gene: TRBJ2-7
V gene: TRBV7-8
D gene: TRBD1
CDR3 DNA: TGTGCCAGCAGCTCAGAGGGGGCGGGCTACGAGCAGTACTTC
CDR3 protein: CASSSEGAGYEQYF

clone size: .
J gene: TRBJ1-2
V gene: TRBV7-9
D gene: .
CDR3 DNA: TGTACCAGCAGCCAAGATCGGCGTGACTACACCTTC
CDR3 protein: CTSSQDRRDYTF

clone size: .
J gene: TRBJ1-2
V gene: TRBV5-6
D gene: .
CDR3 DNA: TGTGCCAGCAGCTTGTTACGGCGGGACTATGGCTACACCTTC
CDR3 protein: CASSLLRRDYGYTF

clone size: few
J gene: TRBJ2-7
V gene: TRBV19
D gene: TRBD1
CDR3 DNA: TGTGCCAGTACTCTAAGAACCGGGACAGGGACCTCCGAGCAGTACTTC
CDR3 protein: CASTLRTGTGTSEQYF

clone size: .
J gene: TRBJ2-2
V gene: TRBV25-1
D gene: TRBD2
CDR3 DNA: TGTGCCAGCACCCCGGGACTAGCGGGAGCTAGCACCGGGGAGCTGTTTTTT
CDR3 protein: CASTPGLAGASTGELFF

clone size: .
J gene: TRBJ1-5
V gene: TRBV14
D gene: .
CDR3 DNA: TGTGCCAGCAGCTCACAGGGTACTCAGCCCCAGCATTTT
CDR3 protein: CASSSQGTQPQHF

clone size: .
J gene: TRBJ2-7
V gene: TRBV6-4
D gene: TRBD1
CDR3 DNA: TGTGCCAGCAGTGACTCGCCGGACAGGGGGCCCTACGAGCAGTACTTC
CDR3 protein: CASSDSPDRGPYEQYF

clone size: .
J gene: TRBJ2-1
V gene: TRBV10-3
D gene: .
CDR3 DNA: TGTGCCGCCGGGGTGGGGAATGAGCAGTTCTTC
CDR3 protein: CAAGVGNEQFF

clone size: few
J gene: TRBJ2-5
V gene: TRBV20-1
D gene: .
CDR3 DNA: TGCAGTGCTAGAGCAGAACCGGGGGAGACCCAGTACTTC
CDR3 protein: CSARAEPGETQYF

clone size: .
J gene: TRBJ2-2
V gene: TRBV7-3
D gene: .
CDR3 DNA: TGTGCCAGCAGCTTAATGCAGGACGGGGAGCTGTTTTTT
CDR3 protein: CASSLMQDGELFF

clone size: once
J gene: TRBJ1-1
V gene: TRBV20-1
D gene: .
CDR3 DNA: TGCAGTGCCTCCAGACTGACCATGAACACTGAAGCTTTCTTT
CDR3 protein: CSASRLTMNTEAFF

clone size: .
J gene: TRBJ1-1
V gene: TRBV25-1
D gene: .
CDR3 DNA: TGTGCCAGCAGTGATAGTGCCGGGGCTCTCTTT
CDR3 protein: CASSDSAGALF

clone size: few
J gene: TRBJ2-5
V gene: TRBV28
D gene: .
CDR3 DNA: TGTGCCAGCAGTTTATTGTTACAATCTTCCGGGCAGACCCAGTACTTC
CDR3 protein: CASSLLLQSSGQTQYF

clone size: many
J gene: TRBJ2-6
V gene: TRBV5-1
D gene: .
CDR3 DNA: TGCGCCAGCAGCTTGGTAGATTCGGGGGTTCGGGCCAACGTCCTGACTTTC
CDR3 protein: CASSLVDSGVRANVLTF

clone size: .
J gene: TRBJ2-5
V gene: TRBV7-9
D gene: .
CDR3 DNA: TGTGCCAGCAGCTTCCCCGGGCGGGGAGAGACCCAGTACTTC
CDR3 protein: CASSFPGRGETQYF

clone size: .
J gene: TRBJ2-5
V gene: TRBV25-1
D gene: TRBD2
CDR3 DNA: TGTGCCAGCAGTGCCACCTACGGGACTAGCGGGTACCAAGAGACCCAGTACTTC
CDR3 protein: CASSATYGTSGYQETQYF

clone size: .
J gene: TRBJ1-2
V gene: TRBV14
D gene: .
CDR3 DNA: TGTGCCAGCAGCCAAGATCGAACAAACTATGGCTACACCTTC
CDR3 protein: CASSQDRTNYGYTF

clone size: .
J gene: TRBJ2-2
V gene: TRBV25-1
D gene: TRBD1
CDR3 DNA: TGTGCCTGCAGTGCTAACACCCAGGGGGTGGTGCGGTCCGGGGAGCTGTTTTTT
CDR3 protein: CACSANTQGVVRSGELFF

clone size: .
J gene: TRBJ1-3
V gene: TRBV10-2
D gene: .
CDR3 DNA: TGCGCCAGCAGTGAGTCTGGGTACTCTGGAAACACCATATATTTT
CDR3 protein: CASSESGYSGNTIYF

clone size: .
J gene: TRBJ1-1
V gene: TRBV6-5
D gene: .
CDR3 DNA: TGTGCCAGCAGTTACGGGGTTACGAGCACTGAAGCTTTCTTT
CDR3 protein: CASSYGVTSTEAFF

clone size: .
J gene: TRBJ2-7
V gene: TRBV10-3
D gene: TRBD2
CDR3 DNA: TGTGCCAGCAGACTAGCCTGGGGGTTAGGGTCCTACGAGCAGTACTTC
CDR3 protein: CASRLAWGLGSYEQYF

clone size: many
J gene: TRBJ1-1
V gene: TRBV10-3
D gene: .
CDR3 DNA: TGTGCCATCAGTGATGTCAGCGCGAATGAAGCTTTCTTT
CDR3 protein: CAISDVSANEAFF

clone size: .
J gene: TRBJ1-2
V gene: TRBV2
D gene: .
CDR3 DNA: TGTGCCAGCAGTGAAGCCAGGTGGTGCACCTTC
CDR3 protein: CASSEARWCTF

clone size: few
J gene: TRBJ1-4
V gene: TRBV7-9
D gene: .
CDR3 DNA: TGTGCCAGCAGCCTGCTCGGAGGGGCATATGAAAAACTGTTTTTT
CDR3 protein: CASSLLGGAYEKLFF

clone size: .
J gene: TRBJ1-2
V gene: TRBV25-1
D gene: TRBD1
CDR3 DNA: TGTGCCAGCAGCCCCGTGGGACAGGGGGCTGGGAACTATGGCTACACCTTC
CDR3 protein: CASSPVGQGAGNYGYTF

clone size: .
J gene: TRBJ1-2
V gene: TRBV11-2
D gene: .
CDR3 DNA: TGTGCCAGCTCCCCGGGGTTGGAGCACGATGGCTACACCTTC
CDR3 protein: CASSPGLEHDGYTF

clone size: .
J gene: TRBJ1-1
V gene: TRBV12-3/TRBV12-4
D gene: TRBD1
CDR3 DNA: TGTGCCAGCAGACTCCAGAGACAGGGGCACACTGAAGCTTTCTTT
CDR3 protein: CASRLQRQGHTEAFF

clone size: .
J gene: TRBJ1-4
V gene: TRBV29-1
D gene: .
CDR3 DNA: TGCAGCGTTGTGCCTAGCGGGGGAGGGGAAAAACTGTTTTTT
CDR3 protein: CSVVPSGGGEKLFF

clone size: .
J gene: TRBJ2-5
V gene: TRBV10-1
D gene: TRBD2
CDR3 DNA: TGCGCCAGCAGTGAGTCAGATAGCGGGGAGGAAGAGACCCAGTACTTC
CDR3 protein: CASSESDSGEEETQYF

clone size: .
J gene: TRBJ1-5
V gene: TRBV7-2
D gene: .
CDR3 DNA: TGTGCCAGCAGCCAAGATCTAGAGCCCCCCCAGCATTTT
CDR3 protein: CASSQDLEPPQHF

clone size: few
J gene: TRBJ2-7
V gene: TRBV24-1
D gene: TRBD2
CDR3 DNA: TGTGCCAGCAGTGCCCTAGGACTAGCGGGAGGAACCTACGAGCAGTACTTC
CDR3 protein: CASSALGLAGGTYEQYF

clone size: .
J gene: TRBJ1-6
V gene: TRBV9
D gene: .
CDR3 DNA: TGTGCCAGCAGACCGGAAGGGGATAATTCACCCCTCCACTTT
CDR3 protein: CASRPEGDNSPLHF

clone size: .
J gene: TRBJ2-5
V gene: TRBV7-9
D gene: .
CDR3 DNA: TGTGCCAGCACCGGGACCTCCCACTCGGAGACCCAGTACTTC
CDR3 protein: CASTGTSHSETQYF

clone size: .
J gene: TRBJ1-1
V gene: TRBV25-1
D gene: TRBD1
CDR3 DNA: TGTGCCAGCAGTGGAGACAGGGCGTACACTGAAGCTTTCTTT
CDR3 protein: CASSGDRAYTEAFF

clone size: .
J gene: TRBJ2-5
V gene: TRBV14
D gene: TRBD1
CDR3 DNA: TGTGCCAGCAGCCAAGGGACAGGGGGCGCCTCGGGGGAGACCCAGTACTTC
CDR3 protein: CASSQGTGGASGETQYF

clone size: once
J gene: TRBJ2-7
V gene: TRBV5-6
D gene: .
CDR3 DNA: TGTGCCAGCAGCAAAGGACATGACGCGCAGTACTTC
CDR3 protein: CASSKGHDAQYF

clone size: .
J gene: TRBJ2-3
V gene: TRBV10-3
D gene: TRBD1
CDR3 DNA: TGTGCCACCAACCGGGACAGCGTTGCAGATACGCAGTATTTT
CDR3 protein: CATNRDSVADTQYF

clone size: few
J gene: TRBJ1-1
V gene: TRBV7-2
D gene: TRBD1
CDR3 DNA: TGTGCCAGCAGCTCCCGAGGACAGGGCTTCATGAACACTGAAGCTTTCTTT
CDR3 protein: CASSSRGQGFMNTEAFF